A single sample gave rise to the 28 T cell receptor beta chains below, sequenced in a study of T cells after yellow fever vaccination. TCRdb reprocessed the 5' RACE reads with MiXCR, giving one entry per CDR3 protein. Among 300,000 or so distinct CDR3 sequences, around 9.3% were seen once, and the ten largest hold around 3.3%. This material consisted of CD4+ T cells sorted from PBMCs, taken 5 days after the yellow fever booster vaccination. All receptors derive from a man younger than 35 who received the YFV17D yellow fever vaccine.

The rearrangement uses TRBV7-2 and TRBJ2-3; D gene ambiguous. Trimming removed 1 base at V and 0 bases at J, with 14 bases between. The CDR3 is 17 amino acids. Germline assignment: CDR1 SGHTA and CDR2 FQGNSA. The CDR3 region is CASSLGPFRSSTDTQYF. CDR3 sequence (DNA): TGTGCCAGCAGCTTAGGCCCCTTCCGATCTAGCACAGATACGCAGTATTTT.

This clonotype was seen a handful of times. The chain uses TRBV27 and TRBJ2-3; 9 bases agree with TRBD2. The CDR3 contains 15 residues. Germline V CDR1 and CDR2: MNHEY, SMNVEV (reference sequence). The V gene end was trimmed by 8 bases and the J gene end by 4 bases; junction bases not matched to a gene: 10. In nucleotides, the CDR3 is TGTGCCAGCCCTATAGGGGGCGGGGGGGCAGATACGCAGTATTTT. It encodes CASPIGGGGADTQYF.

The chain has TRBV11-3 and TRBJ2-5; D is unresolved. This CDR3 is built from 14 residues. Per germline, CDR1 SGHNT and CDR2 YENEEA. With 1 base removed from V and 7 bases from J, the gap between germline ends came to 13 bases. The CDR3 sequence: CASSLGPPSRTQYF. Here the CDR3 DNA reads TGTGCCAGCAGCTTAGGGCCCCCAAGCAGGACCCAGTACTTC.

This sequence joins TRBV5-1 and TRBJ2-2; 8 bases align to TRBD1. V lost 6 bases and J lost 1; bases outside the gene matches: 2. Looked up from germline, CDR1 is SGHRS and CDR2 is YFSETQ. The CDR3 has 14 residues. Here the CDR3 DNA reads TGCGCCAGCAATACAGGGGGGAACACCGGGGAGCTGTTTTTT. Translation: CASNTGGNTGELFF.

This clonotype occurred a few times. The chain couples TRBV6-5 to TRBJ2-1, with 11 bases aligning to TRBD1. In germline, CDR1 is MNHEY, CDR2 SVGAGI. The CDR3 runs to 17 residues. Unmatched junction bases numbered 9, after V lost 4 bases and J lost 4 bases. CDR3 in DNA: TGTGCCAGCAGTTTAATGCCCGGGACAGGGGGGTACAATGAGCAGTTCTTC. Its translation: CASSLMPGTGGYNEQFF.

The V gene is TRBV7-2, the J gene TRBJ2-5; D is undetermined. Between the trimmed V and J ends, which lost 5 bases and 0 bases, there was a span of 7 bases. Looked up from germline, CDR1 is SGHTA and CDR2 is FQGNSA. The CDR3 spans 13 residues. For the CDR3, the DNA is TGTGCCAGCAGCAACCTGTACCAAGAGACCCAGTACTTC. Its protein product is CASSNLYQETQYF.

This clonotype was detected a few times. Written as DNA, the CDR3 is TGTGCCAGTCAGACAAGCGTCTACAATGAGCAGTTCTTC. Protein product: CASQTSVYNEQFF. The J gene is TRBJ2-1, the V gene TRBV28; no definite D call. Between the trimmed V and J ends, which lost 9 bases and 3 bases, there was a span of 12 bases. Germline CDR1 reads MDHEN; CDR2 reads SYDVKM. The CDR3 totals 13 residues.

The CDR3 sequence is CASSLFGLSTDTQYF. In nucleotides, the CDR3 is TGTGCCAGCAGCCTATTTGGACTTAGCACAGATACGCAGTATTTT. The chain carries TRBV7-2 and TRBJ2-3; possible D gene TRBD2, 5 bases. CDR1 is SGHTA, CDR2 FQGNSA, per germline. V lost 5 bases to trimming and J lost 0 bases, with 12 bases between them. CDR3 size: 15 residues.

The chain couples TRBV7-8 to TRBJ2-3, with TRBD2 identical over 11 bases. The CDR3 sequence is 15 residues long. CDR1 SGHVS and CDR2 FQNEAQ come from the germline V gene. V lost 1 base and J lost 7; bases outside the gene matches: 4. CDR3 nucleotide sequence: TGTGCCAGCAGCTTAGAGACTAGCGGGACCCATACGCAGTATTTT. It translates to CASSLETSGTHTQYF.

This clonotype was detected only a few times. The genes are TRBV20-1 and TRBJ1-1; D may be TRBD1 (6 bases). The CDR3 extends over 14 amino acids. Germline V gives CDR1 DFQATT, CDR2 SNEGSKA (reference sequence). V lost 0 bases and J 5 bases, leaving 13 bases between the germline ends. The CDR3 nucleotides read TGCAGTGCTAGAGATCGGGGGGGCTCAACTGAAGCTTTCTTT. This sequence encodes CSARDRGGSTEAFF.

This clonotype has only a few counts. Here the CDR3 DNA reads TGTGCCACCAGCAGAGATCCCAGGGTGGGAGATACGCAGTATTTT. Amino acid sequence: CATSRDPRVGDTQYF. J is TRBJ2-3 and V is TRBV15; TRBD1 is a possible D gene (5 bases). Germline V gene sequence: CDR1 LNHNV, CDR2 YYDKDF (reference sequence). The CDR3 loop spans 15 amino acids. Trimming cost V 0 bases and J 5 bases, with 12 bases left between them.

Many counts were recorded for this clonotype. The chain has TRBV2 and TRBJ1-5; possible D gene TRBD1, 6 bases. The CDR3 consists of 16 residues. The V and J ends lost 6 bases and 6 bases respectively, with 21 bases between them. Germline-derived CDR1 and CDR2 are SNHLY and FYNNEI. In DNA form, the CDR3 reads TGTGCCAGCAGGGGCGTCAGGGGCCCTGGTGGTCAGCCCCAGCATTTT. This encodes CASRGVRGPGGQPQHF.

This clonotype appeared a few times. The chain employs TRBV5-1 and TRBJ2-2, with D perhaps TRBD1 or TRBD2 (6 bases each). Deletions cut 0 bases from V and 3 bases from J, with 18 bases between. The CDR3 runs to 18 residues. From germline, CDR1 is SGHRS and CDR2 YFSETQ. As DNA, the CDR3 is TGCGCCAGCAGCTTGGGGGGGGCCAGCCCTCCTTACACCGGGGAGCTGTTTTTT. Translated: CASSLGGASPPYTGELFF.

J is TRBJ2-7 and V is TRBV6-2 or TRBV6-3; tentatively, D is TRBD1 (5 bases). Germline-derived CDR1 and CDR2 are MNHEY and SVGEGT. This CDR3 is built from 15 residues. Trimming took 5 bases from V and 1 from J, leaving 15 bases between them. CDR3 protein: CASSDQGSLSYEQYV. CDR3 nucleotide sequence: TGTGCCAGCAGTGACCAGGGTTCACTATCCTACGAGCAGTACGTC.

This chain uses TRBV7-2 with TRBJ2-5; D is possibly TRBD1 (8 bases). The CDR3 sequence is 17 residues long. V dropped 4 bases and J dropped 4 bases, with 22 bases sitting between them. Germline V CDR1 and CDR2: SGHTA, FQGNSA. The CDR3 is CASSSRNQGAGAETQYF. The DNA of the CDR3 is TGTGCCAGCAGCTCAAGAAACCAGGGGGCGGGGGCAGAGACCCAGTACTTC.

Ten or more counts support this clonotype. The rearrangement links TRBV12-1 to TRBJ1-2; TRBD1, the D gene given by the table, was not confirmed from the DNA. TRBV12-1 has pseudogene status. CDR3 size: 13 residues. The DNA of the CDR3 is TGTGCCAGCAGCTTTGGGGGGACGGGAGGCTACACCTTC. The encoded protein is CASSFGGTGGYTF.

This chain joins TRBV7-2 and TRBJ2-7, with 10 bases aligning to TRBD2. Germline V lookup: CDR1 SGHTA, CDR2 FQGNSA. This CDR3 is built from 14 residues. The V segment lost 5 bases and the J segment 3 bases; nucleotides outside the gene matches: 4. This CDR3 reads CASSHTSGVYEQYF. In DNA form, the CDR3 reads TGTGCCAGCAGCCATACTAGCGGGGTCTACGAGCAGTACTTC.

V is TRBV19 and J is TRBJ1-4; no clear D. V was shortened by 6 bases and J by 8 bases, with 13 bases between the two germline ends. The CDR3 covers 13 residues. The germline CDR1 and CDR2 sequences are LNHDA and SQIVND (reference sequence). The CDR3 is CASSVQIGEKLFF. CDR3 DNA: TGTGCCAGTAGCGTGCAGATCGGCGAAAAACTGTTTTTT.

The V and J genes are TRBV4-1 and TRBJ2-4; TRBD1 matches at 7 bases. CDR3 length: 17 amino acids. V lost 3 bases to trimming and J lost 0 bases; unmatched junction nucleotides: 8. Looked up from germline, CDR1 is MGHRA and CDR2 is YSYEKL. The CDR3 coding sequence is TGCGCCAGCAGCCAGCCGACAGGGAGCCTAGCCAAAAACATTCAGTACTTC. The encoded protein is CASSQPTGSLAKNIQYF.

The chain joins TRBV11-2 to TRBJ2-2; tentatively, D is TRBD1 or TRBD2 (7 bases each). The CDR3 loop spans 14 amino acids. The V and J ends lost 4 bases and 5 bases respectively, with 11 bases between them. Germline lookup yields CDR1 SGHAT and CDR2 FQNNGV. This CDR3 reads CASSSRGGTGELFF. The CDR3 DNA reads as TGTGCCAGCAGCTCCAGGGGGGGTACCGGGGAGCTGTTTTTT.

Many counts were recorded for this clonotype. This chain connects TRBV10-3 to TRBJ2-5; 10 bases map to TRBD1. The V gene's germline CDR1 is ENHRY and CDR2 SYGVKD. The CDR3 is 13 residues long. Unmatched junction bases numbered 6, after V lost 9 bases and J lost 5 bases. CDR3 region: CAIGQGVAETQYF. In DNA, the CDR3 is TGTGCCATAGGACAGGGGGTGGCTGAGACCCAGTACTTC.

There are a few counts of this clonotype. The rearrangement joins TRBV12-3 or TRBV12-4 to TRBJ2-3; D not resolved. CDR3 size: 14 residues. V dropped 7 bases and J dropped 2 bases, with 13 bases sitting between them. The CDR3 protein is CASTQELTTDTQYF. Here the CDR3 DNA reads TGTGCCAGCACTCAAGAACTAACCACAGATACGCAGTATTTT.

The chain couples TRBV5-1 to TRBJ2-3; 8 positions match TRBD1. With 4 bases clipped from V and 3 bases from J, the junction kept 4 bases outside the gene matches. Germline-derived CDR1 and CDR2 are SGHRS and YFSETQ. CDR3 length: 14 residues. The chain's CDR3 is CASSEGQETDTQYF. The CDR3 DNA reads TGCGCCAGCAGCGAGGGACAGGAAACAGATACGCAGTATTTT.

The J gene is TRBJ2-7, the V gene TRBV5-1; TRBD2 aligns across 10 bases. Germline CDR1 reads SGHRS; CDR2 reads YFSETQ. CDR3 size: 15 residues. Trimming took 2 bases from V and 1 from J; bases not matched to a gene: 3. The CDR3 nucleotides are TGCGCCAGCAGCTTCTTAGCGGGGGGTTCCTACGAGCAGTACTTC. Translated: CASSFLAGGSYEQYF.

In this sample, this clonotype turned up many times. This chain joins TRBV7-9 and TRBJ2-5; possible D gene TRBD1, 5 bases. Trimming stripped 8 bases from V and 5 bases from J, with 9 bases between. The CDR3 is 11 residues long. The germline gives CDR1 SEHNR, CDR2 FQNEAQ (reference sequence). In DNA form, the CDR3 reads TGTGCCAGCGGGGCAATGGAGACCCAGTACTTC. Encoded protein: CASGAMETQYF.

V gene TRBV19 combines with J gene TRBJ2-6, with D tentatively TRBD2 (5 bases). This CDR3 contains 15 residues. The germline V gene encodes CDR1 LNHDA and CDR2 SQIVND (reference sequence). Trimming removed 8 bases at V and 0 bases at J, with 11 bases between. The CDR3 spells CASQRPISGANVLTF. The CDR3 bases are TGTGCCAGTCAGCGGCCGATCTCTGGGGCCAACGTCCTGACTTTC.

The chain employs TRBV2 and TRBJ2-7, with TRBD2 identical over 8 bases. Germline V gene data show CDR1 as SNHLY and CDR2 as FYNNEI. V was clipped by 5 bases and J by 1 base; unmatched bases: 7. The CDR3 loop spans 15 amino acids. Here the CDR3 reads CASSSISGASYEQYF. Written as DNA, the CDR3 is TGTGCCAGCAGTTCCATTAGCGGGGCGTCCTACGAGCAGTACTTC.

V gene TRBV6-5 combines with J gene TRBJ2-3; the D call may be TRBD1 or TRBD2 (5 bases each). Germline V CDR1 and CDR2: MNHEY, SVGAGI. V lost 2 bases and J 3 bases, leaving 15 bases between the germline ends. The CDR3 is 16 residues long. CDR3 protein: CASSYGTRWGTDTQYF. The CDR3, as DNA: TGTGCCAGCAGTTACGGAACTAGATGGGGGACAGATACGCAGTATTTT.